What follows are 4 T cell receptor beta chains derived from one specimen sequenced in a study of blood T cell repertoires in COVID-19. Method: immunoSEQ multiplex PCR; TCRdb's copy keeps in-frame clones and lacks some. This table holds some 68,000 clones, about nine tenths found once. The specimen was peripheral blood. The receptor set was obtained from a man aged 50 to 59 with COVID-19, enrolled during active disease.

This chain links TRBV30 with TRBJ1-6, with D hard to call. Germline V gene lookup returns CDR1 GTSNPN and CDR2 SVGIG (reference sequence). This CDR3 comprises 14 residues. V lost 0 bases to trimming and J lost 10 bases, with 13 bases between them. The CDR3 DNA reads TGTGCCTGGAGTGTAGGAGGTAGAGGGTCACCCCTCCACTTT. Translation: CAWSVGGRGSPLHF. Filled out from reference TRBV30 and TRBJ1-6, the complete variable domain reads SQTIHQWPATLVQPVGSPLSLECTVEGTSNPNLYWYRQAAGRGLQLLFYSVGIGQISSEVPQNLSASRPQDRQFILSSKKLLLSDSGFYLCAWSVGGRGSPLHFGNGTRLTVT.

This chain uses TRBV1 with TRBJ1-2. TRBV1 is flagged as a pseudogene. CDR3 length: 16 residues. The CDR3 reads CTSSPLYYLDPYGYTF. In DNA, the CDR3 is TGCACCAGCAGCCCGCTCTATTACCTAGACCCCTATGGCTACACCTTC.

The chain is built from TRBV7-9 and TRBJ1-2; no clear D. Trimming cost V 2 bases and J 6 bases, with 10 bases left between them. The CDR3 extends over 13 amino acids. Germline CDR1 SEHNR, CDR2 FQNEAQ (reference sequence). The CDR3 bases are TGTGCCAGCAGCTTATACGGAGCAAATGGCTACACCTTC. Protein product: CASSLYGANGYTF.

The rearrangement uses TRBV6-2 or TRBV6-3 and TRBJ2-7; D is unclear. Germline CDR1 and CDR2: MNHEY and SVGEGT. The V gene lost 2 bases and the J gene lost 7 bases, with 9 bases spanning the gap. The CDR3 runs 12 residues. The CDR3 region has the DNA TGTGCCAGCAGTTACGGTCCCCTAGAGCAGTACTTC. Residues: CASSYGPLEQYF.